This is a list of T cell receptor beta chains from one sample in a study of shared clonotypes between healthy human individuals. Some clones are missing from TCRdb's copy, which holds only in-frame ones; the method was immunoSEQ multiplex PCR. Of millions of clones detected, about 95% appear once; the ten largest clones hold roughly 1.1%. Specimen: naive CD8+ T cells sorted from blood. Receptor source: a man aged 18 to 30 in good health. CDR3s include the opening cysteine and the closing phenylalanine or tryptophan. D genes are given only for firm matches. Size is stated for part of the rows, as once, few or many counts, or as a class when the clone is expanded.

v_call: TRBV5-4
d_call: -
clone_size: -
j_call: TRBJ1-6
cdr3_nt: TGTGCCAGCAGCTTGGCAGGTGATCTCTATTCACCCCTCCACTTT
cdr3_aa: CASSLAGDLYSPLHF

v_call: TRBV5-6
d_call: TRBD1
clone_size: -
j_call: TRBJ2-4
cdr3_nt: TGTGCCAGCAGCTTCGCCGGGACAGGGGGCAGAAACATTCAGTACTTC
cdr3_aa: CASSFAGTGGRNIQYF

v_call: TRBV6-5
d_call: TRBD2
clone_size: -
j_call: TRBJ2-7
cdr3_nt: TGTGCCAGCAGTTACGGACTAGCGGGTGGGTACGAGCAGTACTTC
cdr3_aa: CASSYGLAGGYEQYF

v_call: TRBV27
d_call: -
clone_size: -
j_call: TRBJ2-5
cdr3_nt: TGTGCCAGCAGTTTAATTGCCAGGAAAGAGACCCAGTACTTC
cdr3_aa: CASSLIARKETQYF

v_call: TRBV13
d_call: -
clone_size: once
j_call: TRBJ1-5
cdr3_nt: TGTGCCAGCAGCTTAGGGGCCGGGGGACAGCCCCAGCATTTT
cdr3_aa: CASSLGAGGQPQHF

v_call: TRBV10-3
d_call: -
clone_size: -
j_call: TRBJ2-7
cdr3_nt: TGTGCCATCAGTGACTCCAACTACGAGCAGTACTTC
cdr3_aa: CAISDSNYEQYF

v_call: TRBV7-9
d_call: TRBD1
clone_size: -
j_call: TRBJ1-4
cdr3_nt: TGTGCCAGCAGCCAACGGACAGGATCTGAAAAACTGTTTTTT
cdr3_aa: CASSQRTGSEKLFF

v_call: TRBV4-1
d_call: -
clone_size: once
j_call: TRBJ2-3
cdr3_nt: TGCGCCAGCAGCCAAGTGTACAGGGAGACAGATACGCAGTATTTT
cdr3_aa: CASSQVYRETDTQYF

v_call: TRBV6-5
d_call: -
clone_size: -
j_call: TRBJ2-7
cdr3_nt: TGTGCCAGCACCTGGACAGAAGGGGTTTACGAGCAGTACTTC
cdr3_aa: CASTWTEGVYEQYF

v_call: TRBV5-5
d_call: -
clone_size: -
j_call: TRBJ2-7
cdr3_nt: TGTGCCAGCAGCTTGTTCGGCGAGCAGTACTTC
cdr3_aa: CASSLFGEQYF

v_call: TRBV7-2
d_call: -
clone_size: -
j_call: TRBJ2-7
cdr3_nt: TGTGCCAGCAGCTTAACCGGGCCGGGCTACGAGCAGTACTTC
cdr3_aa: CASSLTGPGYEQYF

v_call: TRBV5-4
d_call: -
clone_size: -
j_call: TRBJ2-1
cdr3_nt: TGTGCCAGCAGCCCCTATTTTGGAGGACTAAGTGAGCAGTTCTTC
cdr3_aa: CASSPYFGGLSEQFF

v_call: TRBV11-2
d_call: -
clone_size: once
j_call: TRBJ2-1
cdr3_nt: TGTGCCAGCAGCCCCCCCTTACGGGCCGGGGAGCAGTTCTTC
cdr3_aa: CASSPPLRAGEQFF

v_call: TRBV29-1
d_call: TRBD2
clone_size: -
j_call: TRBJ2-1
cdr3_nt: TGCAGCACCGAGCGGGGGAGCTCCTACAATGAGCAGTTCTTC
cdr3_aa: CSTERGSSYNEQFF

v_call: TRBV28
d_call: TRBD1
clone_size: once
j_call: TRBJ2-1
cdr3_nt: TGTGCCAGCAGCATGCGGACAGGGGTCAATGAGCAGTTCTTC
cdr3_aa: CASSMRTGVNEQFF

v_call: TRBV4-3
d_call: -
clone_size: -
j_call: TRBJ2-2
cdr3_nt: TGCGCCAGCAGCCGGGGCAGGGGTGTCGGGGAGCTGTTTTTT
cdr3_aa: CASSRGRGVGELFF

v_call: TRBV28
d_call: TRBD2
clone_size: -
j_call: TRBJ2-7
cdr3_nt: TGTGCCAGCAGTTTACCGGCGGGGGGGTCCTACGAGCAGTACTTC
cdr3_aa: CASSLPAGGSYEQYF

v_call: TRBV27
d_call: TRBD1
clone_size: -
j_call: TRBJ2-7
cdr3_nt: TGTGCCAGCAGTGACGGACAGGGGGTCTACGAGCAGTACTTC
cdr3_aa: CASSDGQGVYEQYF

v_call: TRBV6-5
d_call: -
clone_size: once
j_call: TRBJ2-1
cdr3_nt: TGTGCCAGCAGACCCGGACGTTACAATGAGCAGTTCTTC
cdr3_aa: CASRPGRYNEQFF

v_call: TRBV2
d_call: TRBD1
clone_size: -
j_call: TRBJ1-5
cdr3_nt: TGTGCCAGCAGTGGACAGGGGTTGGGCAATCAGCCCCAGCATTTT
cdr3_aa: CASSGQGLGNQPQHF

v_call: TRBV6-4
d_call: -
clone_size: -
j_call: TRBJ1-2
cdr3_nt: TGTGCCACCCGGGAGGGGGAAGGCTATGGCTACACCTTC
cdr3_aa: CATREGEGYGYTF

v_call: TRBV7-9
d_call: -
clone_size: -
j_call: TRBJ2-4
cdr3_nt: TGTGCCAGCACCACGGGAGCCAAAAACATTCAGTACTTC
cdr3_aa: CASTTGAKNIQYF

v_call: TRBV6-5
d_call: -
clone_size: -
j_call: TRBJ2-3
cdr3_nt: TGTGCCAGCAGCGTAATGTTAGGAGATACGCAGTATTTT
cdr3_aa: CASSVMLGDTQYF

v_call: TRBV29-1
d_call: -
clone_size: -
j_call: TRBJ2-3
cdr3_nt: TGCAGCACTTGGGGGGGGCTGACAGATACGCAGTATTTT
cdr3_aa: CSTWGGLTDTQYF

v_call: TRBV5-4
d_call: -
clone_size: once
j_call: TRBJ2-3
cdr3_nt: TGTGCCAGCAGCTTCTGGGCAGATACGCAGTATTTT
cdr3_aa: CASSFWADTQYF

v_call: TRBV10-1
d_call: -
clone_size: -
j_call: TRBJ2-7
cdr3_nt: TGCGCCAGCAGTGAGGCGGGCGGAACCTACGAGCAGTACTTC
cdr3_aa: CASSEAGGTYEQYF

v_call: TRBV5-5
d_call: TRBD1
clone_size: -
j_call: TRBJ1-2
cdr3_nt: TGTGCCAGCAGCTTGGGGGACAGCAACTATGGCTACACCTTC
cdr3_aa: CASSLGDSNYGYTF

v_call: TRBV5-6
d_call: TRBD1
clone_size: once
j_call: TRBJ1-1
cdr3_nt: TGTGCCAGCAGCGACGGGACAGGGAACACTGAAGCTTTCTTT
cdr3_aa: CASSDGTGNTEAFF

v_call: TRBV11-2
d_call: -
clone_size: once
j_call: TRBJ2-7
cdr3_nt: TGTGCCAGCAGCTCCACTGGCGGGACCTACGAGCAGTACTTC
cdr3_aa: CASSSTGGTYEQYF

v_call: TRBV19
d_call: TRBD2
clone_size: -
j_call: TRBJ2-7
cdr3_nt: TGTGCCAGTAGTATAGATGTCTCCGGGAGGGCCAGCGAGCAGTACTTC
cdr3_aa: CASSIDVSGRASEQYF

v_call: TRBV27
d_call: -
clone_size: -
j_call: TRBJ2-5
cdr3_nt: TGTGCCAGCAGTTTATGGCTAGCAGAGACCCAGTACTTC
cdr3_aa: CASSLWLAETQYF

v_call: TRBV28
d_call: -
clone_size: -
j_call: TRBJ1-6
cdr3_nt: TGTGCCAGCAGGCCGATCCGCCAGTCTGGGCTTAATTCACCCCTCCACTTT
cdr3_aa: CASRPIRQSGLNSPLHF

v_call: TRBV4-3
d_call: -
clone_size: -
j_call: TRBJ2-1
cdr3_nt: TGCGCCAGCAGCCAAAAGACGGTGGGGAGCTCCTACAATGAGCAGTTCTTC
cdr3_aa: CASSQKTVGSSYNEQFF

v_call: TRBV7-9
d_call: -
clone_size: once
j_call: TRBJ2-1
cdr3_nt: TGTGCCAGCAGCCGCGGTAGTGAGGGAGTGCCCTACAATGAGCAGTTCTTC
cdr3_aa: CASSRGSEGVPYNEQFF

v_call: TRBV7-9
d_call: TRBD2
clone_size: -
j_call: TRBJ2-7
cdr3_nt: TGTGCCAGCAGCTTAGATGGGACTATATACGAGCAGTACTTC
cdr3_aa: CASSLDGTIYEQYF

v_call: TRBV9
d_call: TRBD1
clone_size: -
j_call: TRBJ1-1
cdr3_nt: TGTGCCAGCAGCCCCTCAGGGACAGGGTTGAACACTGAAGCTTTCTTT
cdr3_aa: CASSPSGTGLNTEAFF

v_call: TRBV6-5
d_call: -
clone_size: -
j_call: TRBJ1-2
cdr3_nt: TGTGCCAGCAGTTACTCGAGAACCGAATTAAGCTACACCTTC
cdr3_aa: CASSYSRTELSYTF

v_call: TRBV27
d_call: -
clone_size: -
j_call: TRBJ2-7
cdr3_nt: TGTGCCAGCAGCGTGGGCCCAGACCTCTACGAGCAGTACTTC
cdr3_aa: CASSVGPDLYEQYF

v_call: TRBV29-1
d_call: TRBD2
clone_size: -
j_call: TRBJ2-1
cdr3_nt: TGCAGCGTTGAAAGTGCGGGAGGCCTTAATGAGCAGTTCTTC
cdr3_aa: CSVESAGGLNEQFF

v_call: TRBV28
d_call: -
clone_size: -
j_call: TRBJ2-3
cdr3_nt: TGTGCCAGCAGTTTTGATGCAGAGATGAACTTTGTGGATACGCAGTATTTT
cdr3_aa: CASSFDAEMNFVDTQYF

v_call: TRBV6-5
d_call: -
clone_size: -
j_call: TRBJ2-7
cdr3_nt: TGTGCCAGCAGATCCCAGGGATTCACCTACGAGCAGTACTTC
cdr3_aa: CASRSQGFTYEQYF

v_call: TRBV6-5
d_call: -
clone_size: -
j_call: TRBJ1-1
cdr3_nt: TGTGCCAGCAGTTACTCCAGGGAGGGGCCCACTGAAGCTTTCTTT
cdr3_aa: CASSYSREGPTEAFF

v_call: TRBV7-3
d_call: -
clone_size: -
j_call: TRBJ2-6
cdr3_nt: TGTGCCAGCAGCTCACCCTCGGGGGCGAATGGGGCCAACGTCCTGACTTTC
cdr3_aa: CASSSPSGANGANVLTF

v_call: TRBV9
d_call: -
clone_size: once
j_call: TRBJ1-3
cdr3_nt: TGTGCCAGCAGCGTAGACGGGACTCCTGGAAACACCATATATTTT
cdr3_aa: CASSVDGTPGNTIYF

v_call: TRBV7-2
d_call: TRBD1
clone_size: -
j_call: TRBJ1-1
cdr3_nt: TGTGCCAGCAGCTTAGTCTACGGACAGGGGCCCACTGAAGCTTTCTTT
cdr3_aa: CASSLVYGQGPTEAFF

v_call: TRBV4-3
d_call: TRBD1
clone_size: -
j_call: TRBJ2-3
cdr3_nt: TGCGCCAGCAGTCAGGGGGCACCAAGCACAGATACGCAGTATTTT
cdr3_aa: CASSQGAPSTDTQYF

v_call: TRBV5-1
d_call: TRBD2
clone_size: -
j_call: TRBJ2-1
cdr3_nt: TGCGCCAGCAGCCTCCGGGAGGGCCGGGACAATGAGCAGTTCTTC
cdr3_aa: CASSLREGRDNEQFF

v_call: TRBV6-6
d_call: -
clone_size: once
j_call: TRBJ2-2
cdr3_nt: TGTGCCAGCAGTTCGCCGGAAAACACCGGGGAGCTGTTTTTT
cdr3_aa: CASSSPENTGELFF

v_call: TRBV14
d_call: -
clone_size: -
j_call: TRBJ2-5
cdr3_nt: TGTGCCAGCACCTGGGGCCAGTACTTC
cdr3_aa: CASTWGQYF

v_call: TRBV6-5
d_call: -
clone_size: -
j_call: TRBJ2-3
cdr3_nt: TGTGCCAGCAGCGCTAGCGCGCCGAAAGATACGCAGTATTTT
cdr3_aa: CASSASAPKDTQYF

v_call: TRBV9
d_call: -
clone_size: -
j_call: TRBJ1-2
cdr3_nt: TGTGCCAGCAGCGTAGGGTTCCAGGACTACACCTTC
cdr3_aa: CASSVGFQDYTF

v_call: TRBV7-8
d_call: -
clone_size: -
j_call: TRBJ2-5
cdr3_nt: TGTGCCAGCAGCCGAACCTTTTGGGGGAGCTTCCAAGAGACCCAGTACTTC
cdr3_aa: CASSRTFWGSFQETQYF

v_call: TRBV11-2
d_call: -
clone_size: -
j_call: TRBJ2-2
cdr3_nt: TGTGCCAGCAGGGACAGTCTCACCGGGGAGCTGTTTTTT
cdr3_aa: CASRDSLTGELFF

v_call: TRBV14
d_call: -
clone_size: -
j_call: TRBJ2-3
cdr3_nt: TGTGCCAGCAGCCAAGATCGTCACGGAAGCACAGATACGCAGTATTTT
cdr3_aa: CASSQDRHGSTDTQYF

v_call: TRBV15
d_call: -
clone_size: -
j_call: TRBJ1-2
cdr3_nt: TGTGCCACCAGTTCTGGTCAGACAGGTTTCTATGGCTACACCTTC
cdr3_aa: CATSSGQTGFYGYTF

v_call: TRBV27
d_call: -
clone_size: -
j_call: TRBJ2-1
cdr3_nt: TGTGCCAGCCAAAACGACAGGAGCTCCTACAATGAGCAGTTCTTC
cdr3_aa: CASQNDRSSYNEQFF

v_call: TRBV7-9
d_call: -
clone_size: -
j_call: TRBJ2-7
cdr3_nt: TGTGCCAGCAGCTTAGCGTGGCAGCCCTACGAGCAGTACTTC
cdr3_aa: CASSLAWQPYEQYF

v_call: TRBV2
d_call: -
clone_size: -
j_call: TRBJ2-7
cdr3_nt: TGTGCCAGCAGTGCTGGGACTCACTACGAGCAGTACTTC
cdr3_aa: CASSAGTHYEQYF

v_call: TRBV6-1
d_call: TRBD2
clone_size: -
j_call: TRBJ2-5
cdr3_nt: TGTGCCAGCAGTGATTGGGAAGCGGGGGGCGGCCAAGAGACCCAGTACTTC
cdr3_aa: CASSDWEAGGGQETQYF